The clone carrying this T cell receptor beta chain appeared once. Its antigen is not known. The CDR3 has 14 amino acids. Germline V gene lookup returns CDR1 MNHNY and CDR2 SVGAGI (reference sequence). With 6 bases removed from V and 6 bases from J, the gap between germline ends came to 16 bases. The data originate from a study of long-term antiretroviral therapy in people with HIV. Whole-study results and caveats: Diversity increased after ART yet remained lower than in transplant donor controls. Every time point showed a repertoire led by clones expanded before ART. The study found narrower CDR3 length ranges in HIV repertoires than in controls.

Survey-level immunoSEQ v3.0 assays were run. Profiling relied on immunoSEQ multiplex PCR, and the TCRdb table lists in-frame clones only, not all of them. This table holds tens of thousands of clones, more than 70% found once. From each donor, at least one pre-ART PBMC sample and at least two post-ART PBMC samples were obtained. The receptor was derived from a woman between 45 and 65 years old with HIV. The chain is built from TRBV6-6 and TRBJ2-3; possibly TRBD1 for D (6 bases). This specimen was unsorted PBMCs, taken 2.6 years after starting antiretroviral therapy. In DNA, the CDR3 is TGTGCCAGCAGAACAGGGATTATATCGGATACGCAGTATTTT. It specifies CASRTGIISDTQYF.